This is a list of T cell receptor beta chains from one sample in a study of blood T cell repertoires in COVID-19. The protocol was immunoSEQ multiplex PCR, while the TCRdb copy is restricted to in-frame clones and leaves out a portion. The table lists roughly 300,000 clones, approximately 84% of them singletons. Specimen: PBMCs or T cells enriched from blood (not recorded which). The receptors come from a woman aged 18 to 35 who had recovered from COVID-19. CDR3s leave out the opening cysteine and the closing phenylalanine or tryptophan. A D gene is named only where the DNA matches it firmly. Some rows mark clone size as missing; the rest say once, few, many or name a class of expanded clone.

SAGEGYGYT	TRBV29-1	TRBJ1-2	NA	NA
ASSLSDRNNSPLH	TRBV28	TRBJ1-6	NA	NA
ASSLRGHLYGYT	TRBV27	TRBJ1-2	NA	once
ASSSSSLNTEAF	TRBV11-1	TRBJ1-1	NA	NA
ASSGQGSRLGQY	TRBV13	TRBJ2-7	NA	NA
ASSDRADEQY	TRBV9	TRBJ2-7	NA	few
AWSTGQGARGTDTQY	TRBV30	TRBJ2-3	TRBD1	once
ASSWGYRELGANVLT	TRBV7-6	TRBJ2-6	NA	NA
ASSQGGGIRELF	TRBV3-1/TRBV3-2	TRBJ2-2	NA	NA
ASSPYRQGFSGNTIY	TRBV18	TRBJ1-3	TRBD1	NA
ASRRDTGDGYT	TRBV28	TRBJ1-2	NA	NA
ASSSSLGLGGSGNTIY	TRBV2	TRBJ1-3	NA	few
ASSTIAGHSSGNTIY	TRBV5-1	TRBJ1-3	NA	NA
SVVNSNTGELF	TRBV29-1	TRBJ2-2	NA	NA
ASSSDYGGAQY	TRBV7-3	TRBJ2-3	NA	NA
ASSSWRDTEAF	TRBV6-5	TRBJ1-1	NA	NA
ASSLDRGNVDTQY	TRBV2	TRBJ2-3	TRBD1	once
ASSLRLEQAFNYGYT	TRBV7-9	TRBJ1-2	NA	NA
ASSLSGALSEQY	TRBV27	TRBJ2-7	TRBD2	NA
ASSQSRVTNTGELF	TRBV16	TRBJ2-2	NA	NA
AWSVTSGGSYEQY	TRBV30	TRBJ2-7	TRBD2	NA
ASSIREYGYT	TRBV19	TRBJ1-2	NA	NA
ASSVAPGGLSYEQY	TRBV9	TRBJ2-7	TRBD2	NA